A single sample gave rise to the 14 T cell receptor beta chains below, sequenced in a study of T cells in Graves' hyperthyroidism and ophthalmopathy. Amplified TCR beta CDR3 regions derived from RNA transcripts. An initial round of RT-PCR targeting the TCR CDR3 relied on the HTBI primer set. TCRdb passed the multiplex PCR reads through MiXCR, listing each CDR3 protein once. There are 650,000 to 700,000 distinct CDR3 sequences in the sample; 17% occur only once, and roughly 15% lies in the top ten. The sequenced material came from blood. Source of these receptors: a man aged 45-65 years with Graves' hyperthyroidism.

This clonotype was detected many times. CDR3 loop: CASSLGTGESEAFF. The CDR3 coding sequence is TGCGCCAGCAGCTTGGGGACAGGGGAATCTGAAGCTTTCTTT. The V and J genes are TRBV5-1 and TRBJ1-1, with 9 bases aligning to TRBD1. Looked up from germline, CDR1 is SGHRS and CDR2 is YFSETQ. The length of the CDR3 is 14 residues. V was pared by 0 bases and J by 6 bases, with 3 bases of the junction left unmatched.

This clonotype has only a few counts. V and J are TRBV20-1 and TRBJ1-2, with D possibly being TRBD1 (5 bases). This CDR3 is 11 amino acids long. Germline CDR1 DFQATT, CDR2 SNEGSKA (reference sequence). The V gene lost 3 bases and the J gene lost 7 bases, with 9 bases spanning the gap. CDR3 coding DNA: TGCAGTGCTAGTTCAGGGTTTGGCTACACCTTC. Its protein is CSASSGFGYTF.

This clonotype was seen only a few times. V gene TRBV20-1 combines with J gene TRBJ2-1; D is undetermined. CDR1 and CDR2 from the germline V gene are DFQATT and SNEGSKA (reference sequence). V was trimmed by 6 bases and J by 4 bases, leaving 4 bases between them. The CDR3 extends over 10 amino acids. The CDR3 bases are TGCAGTGCAGTATACAATGAGCAGTTCTTC. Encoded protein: CSAVYNEQFF.

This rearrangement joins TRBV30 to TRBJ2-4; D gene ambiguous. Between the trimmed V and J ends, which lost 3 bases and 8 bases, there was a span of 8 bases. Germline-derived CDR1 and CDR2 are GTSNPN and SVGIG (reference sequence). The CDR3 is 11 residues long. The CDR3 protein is CAWSMGDIQYF. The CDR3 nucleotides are TGTGCCTGGAGCATGGGTGACATTCAGTACTTC.

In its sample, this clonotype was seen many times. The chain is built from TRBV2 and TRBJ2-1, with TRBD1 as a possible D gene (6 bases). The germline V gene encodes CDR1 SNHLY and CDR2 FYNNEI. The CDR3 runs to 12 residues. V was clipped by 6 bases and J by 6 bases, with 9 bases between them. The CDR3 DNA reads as TGTGCCAGCAGAACAGGGTTCAATGAGCAGTTCTTC. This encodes CASRTGFNEQFF.

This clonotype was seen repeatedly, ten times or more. CDR3 in DNA: TGTGCCAGCAGCTTACCGTCGGCAGAAGTTGTTCCCGGGGAGCTGTTTTTT. Translation: CASSLPSAEVVPGELFF. V and J are TRBV7-2 and TRBJ2-2; D gene ambiguous. Trimming took 2 bases from V and 6 from J, leaving 19 bases between them. CDR1 and CDR2 (germline): SGHTA, FQGNSA. This CDR3 is built from 17 residues.

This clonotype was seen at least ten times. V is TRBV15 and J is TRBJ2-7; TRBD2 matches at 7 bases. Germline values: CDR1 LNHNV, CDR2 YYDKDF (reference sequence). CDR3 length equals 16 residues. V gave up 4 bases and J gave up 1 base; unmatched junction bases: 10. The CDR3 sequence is CATSNGREFLSYEQYF. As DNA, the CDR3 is TGTGCCACCAGCAACGGGCGGGAGTTCCTTTCCTACGAGCAGTACTTC.

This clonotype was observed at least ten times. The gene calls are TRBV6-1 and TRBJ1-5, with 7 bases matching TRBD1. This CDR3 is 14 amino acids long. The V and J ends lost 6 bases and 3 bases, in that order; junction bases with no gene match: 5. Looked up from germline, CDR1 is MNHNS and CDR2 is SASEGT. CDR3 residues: CASRQTGTNQPQHF. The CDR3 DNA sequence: TGTGCCAGCAGACAGACAGGGACCAATCAGCCCCAGCATTTT.

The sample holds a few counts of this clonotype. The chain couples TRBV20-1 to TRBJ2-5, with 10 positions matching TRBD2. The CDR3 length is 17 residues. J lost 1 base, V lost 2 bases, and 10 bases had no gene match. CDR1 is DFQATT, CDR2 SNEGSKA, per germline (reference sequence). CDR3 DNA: TGCAGTGCTAGATCTCTAGCGGGAGTACCAAGCCAAGAGACCCAGTACTTC. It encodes CSARSLAGVPSQETQYF.

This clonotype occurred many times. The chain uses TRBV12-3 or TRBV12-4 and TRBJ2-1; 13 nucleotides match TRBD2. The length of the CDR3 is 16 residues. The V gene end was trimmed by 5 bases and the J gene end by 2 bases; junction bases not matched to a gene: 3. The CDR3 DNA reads TGTGCCAGCAGTCCTACTAGCGGGAGGGCCTACAATGAGCAGTTCTTC. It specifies CASSPTSGRAYNEQFF.

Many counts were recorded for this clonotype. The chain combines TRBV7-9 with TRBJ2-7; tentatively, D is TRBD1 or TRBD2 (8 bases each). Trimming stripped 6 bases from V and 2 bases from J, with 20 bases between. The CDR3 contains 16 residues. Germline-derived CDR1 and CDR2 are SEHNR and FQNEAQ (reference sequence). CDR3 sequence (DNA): TGTGCCAGCAGTCCCGGGAGGGACAGGACCGCCTACGAGCAGTACTTC. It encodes CASSPGRDRTAYEQYF.

The CDR3, as DNA: TGTGCCAGCAGTTTAACTACAGGGACCAAGGGGCAGTACTTC. Its translation is CASSLTTGTKGQYF. The chain uses TRBV28 and TRBJ2-7, with a possible D match to TRBD1 (6 bases). CDR3 length: 14 residues. V shed 2 bases and J shed 9 bases, with 17 bases lying between them. Germline loops: CDR1 MDHEN, CDR2 SYDVKM.

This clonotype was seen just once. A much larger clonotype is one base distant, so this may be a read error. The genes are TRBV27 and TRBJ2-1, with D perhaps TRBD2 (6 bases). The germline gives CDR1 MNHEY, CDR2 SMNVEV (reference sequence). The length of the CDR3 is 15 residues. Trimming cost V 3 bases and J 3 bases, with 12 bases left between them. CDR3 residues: CASSLWGEHYNEQFF. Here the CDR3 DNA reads TGTGCCAGCAGTTTGTGGGGGGAGCACTACAATGAGCAGTTCTTC.

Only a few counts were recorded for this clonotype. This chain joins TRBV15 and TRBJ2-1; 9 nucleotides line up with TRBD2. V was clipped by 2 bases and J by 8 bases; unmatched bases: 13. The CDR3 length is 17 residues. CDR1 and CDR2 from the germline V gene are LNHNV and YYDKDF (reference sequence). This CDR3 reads CATSRNLVGSGSHEQFF. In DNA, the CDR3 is TGTGCCACCAGCAGAAACCTTGTGGGTAGCGGGAGTCATGAGCAGTTCTTC.